The sequence of this T cell receptor beta chain was determined in a study of blood T cell repertoires in COVID-19. Background on the study: There were acute and convalescent COVID-19 samples, and they came from the United States, Italy and Spain. T cells, B-cell-depleted T cells, or PBMCs supplied cDNA or gDNA.

Study processing details: Estimates of nucleated cell counts were drawn from the amplification of reference gene primers. Using immunoSEQ multiplex PCR, the repertoire was profiled, and TCRdb retains in-frame clones only, with some absent. D and trimming were read from the DNA, whereas the V and J calls and clone size are those reported in that table. The sample holds roughly 12,000 clones; about nine tenths are singletons and the top ten take approximately 30%. Germline V gene data show CDR1 as SGHVS and CDR2 as FQNEAQ. V lost 1 base to trimming and J lost 6 bases; unmatched junction nucleotides: 6. The CDR3 runs to 15 residues.

The sequence derives from a woman aged 70 to 79 with active COVID-19. Sequences were obtained from peripheral blood. The chain uses TRBV7-8 and TRBJ1-5; 7 positions match TRBD1. The CDR3 reads CASSLGTGGVQPQHF. Here the CDR3 DNA reads TGTGCCAGCAGCTTAGGGACAGGTGGGGTTCAGCCCCAGCATTTT.